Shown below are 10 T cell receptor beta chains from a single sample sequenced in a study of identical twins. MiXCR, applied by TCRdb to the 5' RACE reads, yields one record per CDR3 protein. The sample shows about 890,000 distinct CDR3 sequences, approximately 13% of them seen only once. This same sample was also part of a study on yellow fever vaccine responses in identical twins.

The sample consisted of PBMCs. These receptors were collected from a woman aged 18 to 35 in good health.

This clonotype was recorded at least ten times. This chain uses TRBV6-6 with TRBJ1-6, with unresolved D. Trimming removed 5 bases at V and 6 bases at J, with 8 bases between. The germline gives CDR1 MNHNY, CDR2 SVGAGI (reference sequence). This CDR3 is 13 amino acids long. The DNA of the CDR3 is TGTGCCAGCAGTCCCGTCCTTAATTCACCCCTCCACTTT. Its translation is CASSPVLNSPLHF.

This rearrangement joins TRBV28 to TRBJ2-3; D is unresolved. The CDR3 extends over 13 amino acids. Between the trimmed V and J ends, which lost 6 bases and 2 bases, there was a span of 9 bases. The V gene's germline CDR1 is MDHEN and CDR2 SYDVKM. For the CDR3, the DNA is TGTGCCAGCAGCCGCCCGTTCACAGATACGCAGTATTTT. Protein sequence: CASSRPFTDTQYF. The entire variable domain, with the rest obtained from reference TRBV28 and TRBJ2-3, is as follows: DVKVTQSSRYLVKRTGEKVFLECVQDMDHENMFWYRQDPGLGLRLIYFSYDVKMKEKGDIPEGYSVSREKKERFSLILESASTNQTSMYLCASSRPFTDTQYFGPGTRLTVL.

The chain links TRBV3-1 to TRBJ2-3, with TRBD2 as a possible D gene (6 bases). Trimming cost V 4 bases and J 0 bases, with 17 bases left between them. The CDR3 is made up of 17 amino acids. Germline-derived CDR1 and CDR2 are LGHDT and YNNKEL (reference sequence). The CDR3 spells CASSPPRGTGSTDTQYF. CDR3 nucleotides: TGTGCCAGCAGCCCCCCTCGGGGGACTGGTAGCACAGATACGCAGTATTTT.

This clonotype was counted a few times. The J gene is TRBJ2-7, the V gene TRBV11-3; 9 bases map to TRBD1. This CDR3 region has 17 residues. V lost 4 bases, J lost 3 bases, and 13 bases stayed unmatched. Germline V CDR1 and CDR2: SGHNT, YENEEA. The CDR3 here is CASSSIIQGALSYEQYF. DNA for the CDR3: TGTGCCAGCAGCTCAATCATACAGGGGGCTCTTAGCTACGAGCAGTACTTC.

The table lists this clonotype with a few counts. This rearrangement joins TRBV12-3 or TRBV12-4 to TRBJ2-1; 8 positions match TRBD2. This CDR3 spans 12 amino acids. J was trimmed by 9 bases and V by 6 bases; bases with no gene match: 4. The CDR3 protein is CASSREGIEQFF. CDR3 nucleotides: TGTGCCAGCAGCCGGGAGGGGATTGAGCAGTTCTTC.

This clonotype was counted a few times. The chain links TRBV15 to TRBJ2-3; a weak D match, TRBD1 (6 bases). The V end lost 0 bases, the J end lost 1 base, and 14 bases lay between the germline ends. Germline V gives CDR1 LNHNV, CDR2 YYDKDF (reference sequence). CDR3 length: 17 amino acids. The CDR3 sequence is CATSRDPFAGGTDTQYF. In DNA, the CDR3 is TGTGCCACCAGCAGAGACCCCTTCGCAGGGGGCACAGATACGCAGTATTTT.

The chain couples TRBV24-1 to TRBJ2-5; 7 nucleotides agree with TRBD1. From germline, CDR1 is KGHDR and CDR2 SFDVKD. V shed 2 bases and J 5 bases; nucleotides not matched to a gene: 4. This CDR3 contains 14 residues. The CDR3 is CATSDSGTVETQYF. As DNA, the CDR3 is TGTGCCACCAGTGATTCCGGGACAGTGGAGACCCAGTACTTC.

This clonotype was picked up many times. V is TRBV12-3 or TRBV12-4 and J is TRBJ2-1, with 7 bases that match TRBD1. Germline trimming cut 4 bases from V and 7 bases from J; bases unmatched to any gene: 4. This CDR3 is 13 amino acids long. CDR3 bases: TGTGCCAGCAGTTCCGGGACAGTGAATGAGCAGTTCTTC. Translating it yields CASSSGTVNEQFF.

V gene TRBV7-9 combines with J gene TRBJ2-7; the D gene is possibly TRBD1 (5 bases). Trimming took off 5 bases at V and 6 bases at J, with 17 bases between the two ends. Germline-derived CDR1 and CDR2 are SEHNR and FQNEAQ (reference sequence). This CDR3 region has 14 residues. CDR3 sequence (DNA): TGTGCCAGCAGCACACAGGTGGCGGAAGGCGAGCAGTACTTC. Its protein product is CASSTQVAEGEQYF. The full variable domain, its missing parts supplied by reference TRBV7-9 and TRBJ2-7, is DTGVSQNPRHKITKRGQNVTFRCDPISEHNRLYWYRQTLGQGPEFLTYFQNEAQLEKSRLLSDRFSAERPKGSFSTLEIQRTEQGDSAMYLCASSTQVAEGEQYFGPGTRLTVT.

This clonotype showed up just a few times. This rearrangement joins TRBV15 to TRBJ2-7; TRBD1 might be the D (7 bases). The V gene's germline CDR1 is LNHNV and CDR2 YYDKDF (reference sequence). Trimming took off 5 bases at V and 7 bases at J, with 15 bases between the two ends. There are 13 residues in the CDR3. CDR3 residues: CATSFRQGGEQYV. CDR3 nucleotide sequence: TGTGCCACCAGCTTCCGACAGGGAGGTGAGCAGTACGTC.